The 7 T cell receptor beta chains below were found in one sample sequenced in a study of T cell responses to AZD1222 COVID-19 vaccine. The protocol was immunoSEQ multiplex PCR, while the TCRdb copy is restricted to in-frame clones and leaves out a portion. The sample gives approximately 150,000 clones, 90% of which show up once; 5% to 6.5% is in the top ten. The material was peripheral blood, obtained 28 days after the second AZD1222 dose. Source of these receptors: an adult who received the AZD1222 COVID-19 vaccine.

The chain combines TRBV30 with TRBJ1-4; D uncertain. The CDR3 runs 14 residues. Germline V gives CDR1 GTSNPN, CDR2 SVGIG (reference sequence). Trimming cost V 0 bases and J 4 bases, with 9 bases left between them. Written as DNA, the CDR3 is TGTGCCTGGAGTGTGAGACTGGTTAATGAAAAACTGTTTTTT. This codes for CAWSVRLVNEKLFF.

Written as DNA, the CDR3 is TGTGCCAGCAGTTACTTCGGGGGAAGGGATTCACCCCTCCACTTT. The encoded protein is CASSYFGGRDSPLHF. The rearrangement joins TRBV6-5 to TRBJ1-6, with D perhaps matching TRBD1 (5 bases). Trimming stripped 1 base from V and 8 bases from J, with 12 bases between. Germline V gene lookup returns CDR1 MNHEY and CDR2 SVGAGI. This CDR3 spans 15 amino acids.

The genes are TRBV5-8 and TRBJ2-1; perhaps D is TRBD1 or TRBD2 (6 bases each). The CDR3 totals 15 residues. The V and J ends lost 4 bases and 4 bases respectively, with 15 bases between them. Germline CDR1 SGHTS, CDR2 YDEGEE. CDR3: CASSSSGARYNEQFF. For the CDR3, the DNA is TGTGCCAGCAGCAGCTCGGGGGCGCGGTACAATGAGCAGTTCTTC.

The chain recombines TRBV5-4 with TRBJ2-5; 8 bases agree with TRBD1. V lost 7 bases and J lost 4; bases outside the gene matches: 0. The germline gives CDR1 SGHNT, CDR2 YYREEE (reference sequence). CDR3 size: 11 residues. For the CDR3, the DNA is TGTGCCAGCGACAGGGGAGAGACCCAGTACTTC. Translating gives CASDRGETQYF.

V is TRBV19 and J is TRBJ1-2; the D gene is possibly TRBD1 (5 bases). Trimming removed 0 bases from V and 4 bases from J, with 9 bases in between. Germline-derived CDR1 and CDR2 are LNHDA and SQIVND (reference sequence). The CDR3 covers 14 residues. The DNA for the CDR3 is TGTGCCAGTAGTATAGAATCCGGGGCCTATGGCTACACCTTC. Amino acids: CASSIESGAYGYTF.

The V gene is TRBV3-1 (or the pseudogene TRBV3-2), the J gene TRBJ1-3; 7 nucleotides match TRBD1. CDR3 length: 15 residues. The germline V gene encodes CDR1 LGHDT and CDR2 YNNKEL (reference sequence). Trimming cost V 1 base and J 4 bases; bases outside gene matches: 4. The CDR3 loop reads CASSQVQGVGNTIYF. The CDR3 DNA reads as TGTGCCAGCAGCCAAGTTCAGGGGGTGGGAAACACCATATATTTT.

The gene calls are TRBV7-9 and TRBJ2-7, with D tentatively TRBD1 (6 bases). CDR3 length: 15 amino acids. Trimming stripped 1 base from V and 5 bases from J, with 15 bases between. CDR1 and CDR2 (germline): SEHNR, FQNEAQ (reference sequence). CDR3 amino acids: CASSLDPGQVHEQYF. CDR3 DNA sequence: TGTGCCAGCAGCTTAGACCCGGGACAAGTCCACGAGCAGTACTTC.